The present TCR beta chain was sequenced within a study of monozygotic twins with inflammatory bowel disease. CDR3 size: 12 residues. Germline values: CDR1 DFQATT, CDR2 SNEGSKA (reference sequence). TCRdb re-analyzed the 5' RACE reads; it lists each CDR3 protein once, without DNA. This repertoire includes about 210,000 distinct CDR3 sequences. J is TRBJ2-3 and V is TRBV20-1; the D gene TCRdb calls, TRBD2, cannot be checked with no DNA. The sample taken for sequencing was blood. The clonotype originates from a human donor with ulcerative colitis or Crohn's disease, or a healthy co-twin of an affected twin (not recorded which). CDR3 protein: CSAQGEADTQYF.